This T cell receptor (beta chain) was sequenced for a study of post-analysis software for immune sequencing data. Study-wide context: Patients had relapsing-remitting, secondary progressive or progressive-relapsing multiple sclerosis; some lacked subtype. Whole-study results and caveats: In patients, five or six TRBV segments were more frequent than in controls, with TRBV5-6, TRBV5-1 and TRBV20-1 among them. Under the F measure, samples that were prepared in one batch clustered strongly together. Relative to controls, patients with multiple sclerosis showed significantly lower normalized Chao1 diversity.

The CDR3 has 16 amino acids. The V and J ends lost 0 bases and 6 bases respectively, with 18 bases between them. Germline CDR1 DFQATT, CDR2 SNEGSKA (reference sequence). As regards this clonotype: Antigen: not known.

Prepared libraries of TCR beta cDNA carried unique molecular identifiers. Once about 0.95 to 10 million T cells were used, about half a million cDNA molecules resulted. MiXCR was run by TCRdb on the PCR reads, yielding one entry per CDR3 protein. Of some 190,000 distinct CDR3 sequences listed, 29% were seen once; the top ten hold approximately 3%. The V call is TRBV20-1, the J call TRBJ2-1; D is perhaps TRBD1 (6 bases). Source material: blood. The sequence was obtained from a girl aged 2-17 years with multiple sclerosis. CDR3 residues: CSARDLRAGDINEQFF. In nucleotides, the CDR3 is TGCAGTGCTAGAGATCTCAGGGCAGGGGACATCAATGAGCAGTTCTTC.